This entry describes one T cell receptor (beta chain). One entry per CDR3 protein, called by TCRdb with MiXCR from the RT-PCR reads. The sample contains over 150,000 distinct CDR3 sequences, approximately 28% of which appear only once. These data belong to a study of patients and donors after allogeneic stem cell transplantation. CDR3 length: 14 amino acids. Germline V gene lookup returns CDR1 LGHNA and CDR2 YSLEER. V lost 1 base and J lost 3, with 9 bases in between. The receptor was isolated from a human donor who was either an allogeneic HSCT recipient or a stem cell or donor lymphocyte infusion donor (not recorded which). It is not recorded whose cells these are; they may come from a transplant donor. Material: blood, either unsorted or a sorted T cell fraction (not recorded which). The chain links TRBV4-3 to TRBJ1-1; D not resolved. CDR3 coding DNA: TGCGCCAGCAGCCAAGTACACAAAGACACTGAAGCTTTCTTT. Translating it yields CASSQVHKDTEAFF.